This section outlines one TCR beta chain sequence together with its context. J lost 6 bases, V lost 1 base, and 8 bases had no gene match. CDR3 size: 14 residues. Germline V gene sequence: CDR1 GTSNPN, CDR2 SVGIG (reference sequence). The sample originates from a study of technical replicates of blood from several donors. Measured with immunoSEQ multiplex PCR; TCRdb has only the in-frame clones, and not every one. The table records about 100,000 clones, 95% of them present only once. V gene TRBV30 combines with J gene TRBJ1-1; TRBD1 matches at 7 bases. Specimen: T cells isolated from PBMCs. The receptor comes from a human donor in good health. DNA of the CDR3: TGTGCCTGGAGTGGGGGACAGCTTTACGCTGAAGCTTTCTTT. It yields the protein CAWSGGQLYAEAFF.